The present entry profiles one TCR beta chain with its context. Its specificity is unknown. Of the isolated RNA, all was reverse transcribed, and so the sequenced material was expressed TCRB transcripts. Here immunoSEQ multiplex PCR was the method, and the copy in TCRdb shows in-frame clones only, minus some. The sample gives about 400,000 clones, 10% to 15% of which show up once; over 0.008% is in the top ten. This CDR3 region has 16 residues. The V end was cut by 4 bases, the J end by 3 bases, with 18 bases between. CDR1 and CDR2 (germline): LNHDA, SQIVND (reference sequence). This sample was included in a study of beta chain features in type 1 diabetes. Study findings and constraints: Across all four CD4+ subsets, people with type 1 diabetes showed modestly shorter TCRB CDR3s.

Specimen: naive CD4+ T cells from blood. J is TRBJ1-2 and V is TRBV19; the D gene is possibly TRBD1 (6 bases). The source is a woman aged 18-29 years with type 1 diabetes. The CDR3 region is CASSRGTPVIDYGYTF. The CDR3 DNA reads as TGTGCCAGTAGTAGGGGGACACCCGTGATCGACTATGGCTACACCTTC.